Shown below are 7 T cell receptor beta chains from a single sample sequenced in a study of blood T cell repertoires in COVID-19. TCRdb's table, derived via immunoSEQ multiplex PCR, lists solely in-frame clones and lacks some. The sample shows about 210,000 clones, 80% of them seen only once. Sequencing was carried out using peripheral blood. The receptors originated from a human donor in a cohort sampled during active COVID-19.

This chain links TRBV2 with TRBJ1-3; D unclear. Germline lookup yields CDR1 SNHLY and CDR2 FYNNEI. The CDR3 has 13 residues. Trimming took off 6 bases at V and 4 bases at J, with 10 bases between the two ends. The CDR3 coding sequence is TGTGCCAGCAGGGCCAACAGAGGAAACACCATATATTTT. Translation gives CASRANRGNTIYF.

By sample fraction, this clone is medium-sized. The V and J genes are TRBV6-6 and TRBJ1-6; TRBD1 matches 7 bases. The CDR3 runs 16 residues. CDR1 and CDR2 from the germline V gene are MNHNY and SVGAGI (reference sequence). V lost 5 bases, J lost 5 bases, and 9 bases stayed unmatched. Here the CDR3 reads CASSAHPDRDNSPLHF. In DNA form, the CDR3 reads TGTGCCAGCAGTGCCCACCCTGACAGGGATAATTCACCCCTCCACTTT.

The chain combines TRBV21-1 with TRBJ1-1. TRBV21-1 is deemed a pseudogene. The CDR3 has 13 residues. Here the CDR3 DNA reads TGTGCCAGCAGCAACCGGGGTGGTACTGAAGCTTTCTTT. This translates into CASSNRGGTEAFF.

CDR3 coding DNA: TGTGCCAGCAGCTTAGATGTGACAAGCACAGATACGCAGTATTTT. It codes for CASSLDVTSTDTQYF. This chain uses TRBV7-9 with TRBJ2-3; D remains unclear. V shed 1 base and J shed 0 bases, with 8 bases lying between them. The CDR3 is made up of 15 amino acids. Germline CDR1 is SEHNR and CDR2 is FQNEAQ (reference sequence). The variable domain in full, with the rest retrieved from reference TRBV7-9 and TRBJ2-3, is DTGVSQNPRHKITKRGQNVTFRCDPISEHNRLYWYRQTLGQGPEFLTYFQNEAQLEKSRLLSDRFSAERPKGSFSTLEIQRTEQGDSAMYLCASSLDVTSTDTQYFGPGTRLTVL.

J is TRBJ1-2 and V is TRBV7-8, with a weak D call TRBD1 (5 bases). CDR3 length: 18 residues. The V end lost 3 bases, the J end lost 4 bases, and 24 bases lay between the germline ends. Per germline, CDR1 SGHVS and CDR2 FQNEAQ. The chain's CDR3 is CASSFREAGQGLFYGYTF. CDR3 coding DNA: TGTGCCAGCAGCTTTAGGGAGGCCGGGCAGGGATTATTCTATGGCTACACCTTC.

The genes are TRBV4-1 and TRBJ2-5; 16 bases agree with TRBD2. This CDR3 is built from 17 residues. From germline, CDR1 is MGHRA and CDR2 YSYEKL. V dropped 1 base and J dropped 4; count of bases not matched to a gene: 3. CDR3 DNA: TGCGCCAGCAGCCAAGGAGGGACTAGCGGGAGGGGAGAGACCCAGTACTTC. Translation: CASSQGGTSGRGETQYF.

The gene calls are TRBV7-6 and TRBJ2-2; D possibly corresponds to TRBD1 (6 bases). With 7 bases removed from V and 4 bases from J, the gap between germline ends came to 19 bases. The CDR3 is 16 amino acids. Per the germline V gene, CDR1 is SGHVS and CDR2 is FNYEAQ. In DNA form, the CDR3 reads TGTGCCAGCACCCCCAGGCAGGGGAGAGGCACCGGGGAGCTGTTTTTT. Translated: CASTPRQGRGTGELFF.